The present entry profiles one TCR beta chain with its context. No antigen is known for it. This CDR3 comprises 15 residues. V lost 2 bases and J lost 2, with 14 bases in between. Germline V gives CDR1 SGHKS, CDR2 YYEKEE (reference sequence). These data come from a study of cytomegalovirus exposure and HLA in healthy donors. The study's findings and limits: Further analysis, carried out later, found HLA-associated TCR beta chains more clonally expanded than equally common other chains. An analysis that was carried out later associated some 17,000 TCR beta sequences with HLA alleles at 0.05 false discovery rate. Earlier analysis found most TCR beta V segments productive about 90% or about 30% of the time.

The primer mix had 60 Vbeta and 13 Jbeta primers. TCRdb keeps only in-frame clones here, not all; method: immunoSEQ multiplex PCR. The sample includes about 140,000 clones, approximately 84% seen only once; the top ten take more than 1.5%. This TCR was sampled from a woman aged 40-49 years in good health and CMV-seronegative. The gene calls are TRBV5-5 and TRBJ2-7; a possible D gene is TRBD1 (5 bases). Sequences were obtained from PBMCs. CDR3 sequence (DNA): TGTGCCAGCAGCTTAGGCCGGCAGGGTACCTACGAGCAGTACTTC. This sequence encodes CASSLGRQGTYEQYF.